These 5 T cell receptor beta chains came from one sample sequenced in a study of T cell responses to AZD1222 COVID-19 vaccine. Data came from immunoSEQ multiplex PCR; TCRdb stores just in-frame clones and leaves some out. The table has 250,000 to 300,000 clones, about 94% seen once. The sequenced sample was peripheral blood, obtained 28 days after the second AZD1222 dose. Receptors originate from an adult who received the AZD1222 COVID-19 vaccine.

The chain carries TRBV6-5 and TRBJ1-2; no clear D. This CDR3 has 16 amino acids. V was cut by 4 bases and J by 4 bases, with 19 bases left in between. Germline-derived CDR1 and CDR2 are MNHEY and SVGAGI. CDR3 protein: CASSSLLRTETYGYTF. CDR3 nucleotides: TGTGCCAGCAGTTCCCTTTTGAGGACCGAGACCTATGGCTACACCTTC.

This chain connects TRBV18 to TRBJ2-5, with D possibly matching TRBD1 (6 bases). Trimming removed 0 bases at V and 5 bases at J, with 13 bases between. Germline assignment: CDR1 KGHSH and CDR2 LQKENI. The CDR3 sequence is 15 residues long. CDR3 loop: CASSPPHRVRETQYF. CDR3 bases: TGTGCCAGCTCACCACCCCACAGGGTTCGGGAGACCCAGTACTTC. The variable domain in full, completed from reference TRBV18 and TRBJ2-5, reads NAGVMQNPRHLVRRRGQEARLRCSPMKGHSHVYWYRQLPEEGLKFMVYLQKENIIDESGMPKERFSAEFPKEGPSILRIQQVVRGDSAAYFCASSPPHRVRETQYFGPGTRLLVL.

The chain employs TRBV25-1 and TRBJ1-3; D gene ambiguous. Trimming shortened V by 7 bases and J by 2 bases, and 12 bases separated the two germline ends. Looked up from germline, CDR1 is MGHDK and CDR2 is SYGVNS. The CDR3 loop spans 14 amino acids. DNA of the CDR3: TGTGCCAGCATCCCAAGCGTTGCTGGAAACACCATATATTTT. Protein: CASIPSVAGNTIYF. Combining the CDR3 with reference TRBV25-1 and TRBJ1-3 gives the whole variable domain EADIYQTPRYLVIGTGKKITLECSQTMGHDKMYWYQQDPGMELHLIHYSYGVNSTEKGDLSSESTVSRIRTEHFPLTLESARPSHTSQYLCASIPSVAGNTIYFGEGSWLTVV.

The chain joins TRBV5-4 to TRBJ1-6; 8 nucleotides align to TRBD1. The CDR3 is made up of 14 amino acids. V lost 3 bases and J lost 10; bases outside the gene matches: 6. CDR1 is SGHNT, CDR2 YYREEE, per germline (reference sequence). CDR3 nucleotide sequence: TGTGCCAGCAGCTCAGACAGGGGCCTCTCACCCCTCCACTTT. Amino acids: CASSSDRGLSPLHF.

J is TRBJ2-3 and V is TRBV3-1 (or the pseudogene TRBV3-2), with D hard to call. The CDR3 spans 16 residues. The germline V gene has CDR1 LGHDT and CDR2 YNNKEL (reference sequence). The V gene lost 0 bases and the J gene lost 2 bases, with 12 bases spanning the gap. In nucleotides, the CDR3 is TGTGCCAGCAGCCAAGAAACGCTGTGGTCCACAGATACGCAGTATTTT. It translates to CASSQETLWSTDTQYF.